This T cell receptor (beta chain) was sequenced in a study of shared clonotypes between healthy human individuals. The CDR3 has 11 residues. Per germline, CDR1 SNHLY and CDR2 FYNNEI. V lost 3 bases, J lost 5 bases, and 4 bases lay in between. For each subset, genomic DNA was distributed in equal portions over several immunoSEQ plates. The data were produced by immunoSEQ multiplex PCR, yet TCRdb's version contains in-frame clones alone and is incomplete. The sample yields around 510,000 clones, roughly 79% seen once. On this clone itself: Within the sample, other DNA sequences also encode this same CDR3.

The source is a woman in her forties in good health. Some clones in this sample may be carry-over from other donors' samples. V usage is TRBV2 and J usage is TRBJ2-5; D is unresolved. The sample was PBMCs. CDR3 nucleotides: TGTGCCAGCAGTGATCGGGAGACCCAGTACTTC. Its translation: CASSDRETQYF.